Following are 3 T cell receptor beta chains from one sample sequenced in a study of vaccination and CD4 T cells after COVID-19. The time point is: late sampling 161 to 241 days after vaccination in three convalescent patients. TCRdb recomputed calls from the PCR reads with MiXCR, one row per CDR3 protein. This sample has about 30,000 distinct CDR3 sequences, with approximately 53% found just once. Material: CD4+ T cells from blood, obtained about 7 months after SARS-CoV-2 vaccination. Source of these receptors: a human donor who had recovered from COVID-19.

CDR3 DNA: TGCAGTGCTAGACTAGCGGGAGACACCGGGGAGCTGTTTTTT. Translated, it gives CSARLAGDTGELFF. The V call is TRBV20-1, the J call TRBJ2-2, with 10 bases lining up with TRBD2. The trim removed 2 bases at V and 3 bases at J, leaving 0 bases unmatched. Germline V CDR1 and CDR2: DFQATT, SNEGSKA (reference sequence). The CDR3 loop spans 14 amino acids.

This clonotype has more than one count but fewer than ten. The rearrangement uses TRBV28 and TRBJ1-2; the match to TRBD1 covers 9 bases. V shed 8 bases and J 5 bases; nucleotides not matched to a gene: 9. The germline V gene has CDR1 MDHEN and CDR2 SYDVKM. The CDR3 contains 14 residues. Here the CDR3 DNA reads TGTGCCAGCGCTAAGGGACAGGGCCTTTATGGCTACACCTTC. It yields the protein CASAKGQGLYGYTF.

The V call is TRBV20-1, the J call TRBJ2-3; 9 nucleotides agree with TRBD1. The V gene's germline CDR1 is DFQATT and CDR2 SNEGSKA (reference sequence). The CDR3 is 12 residues long. J gave up 4 bases and V 5 bases, and 1 base lay outside the gene matches. CDR3 region: CSAHRGPDTQYF. Here the CDR3 DNA reads TGCAGTGCTCACAGGGGGCCAGATACGCAGTATTTT.